The rows below give T cell receptor beta chains drawn from one sample of a study of Ad26.COV2.S vaccination and SARS-CoV-2 variants. Repertoires were generated with immunoSEQ multiplex PCR, while TCRdb's copy carries only in-frame clones and drops some. The sample shows more than 350,000 clones, about 93% of them seen only once. The sequences come from peripheral blood, collected in a trial of Ad26.COV2.S vaccine versus placebo. All receptors derive from a person between 18 and 60 years old who received the Ad26.COV2.S COVID-19 vaccine or a placebo. Both conserved end residues are part of each CDR3. Each record gives: V gene, J gene, D gene, clone size, CDR3 protein, CDR3 DNA. D genes are given only for firm matches. Clone size is not always given. Where it is, it says once, few, many or a class for expanded clones.

TRBV7-2	TRBJ1-2	-	-	CASSLDSPYGYTF	TGTGCCAGCAGCTTAGATTCCCCCTATGGCTACACCTTC
TRBV27	TRBJ2-7	TRBD1	-	CASSQGAGEQYF	TGTGCCAGCAGCCAGGGGGCGGGGGAGCAGTACTTC
TRBV6-5	TRBJ2-7	TRBD1	-	CASSYGTGYEQYF	TGTGCCAGCAGTTATGGGACAGGCTACGAGCAGTACTTC
TRBV4-3	TRBJ2-3	-	-	CASHSPLGSSTDTQYF	TGCGCCAGTCATTCCCCTCTAGGATCATCCACAGATACGCAGTATTTT
TRBV5-1	TRBJ2-7	-	-	CASSLGDSAYEQYF	TGCGCCAGCAGCTTGGGGGACTCCGCCTACGAGCAGTACTTC
TRBV19	TRBJ2-7	TRBD2	-	CASSIFAGAHYEQYF	TGTGCCAGTAGTATCTTTGCGGGAGCTCATTACGAGCAGTACTTC
TRBV27	TRBJ1-2	-	-	CASSTGGANGYTF	TGTGCCAGTTCTACTGGGGGGGCCAATGGCTACACCTTC
TRBV7-2	TRBJ2-5	-	once	CASSLEGGGKTQYF	TGTGCCAGCAGCCTAGAAGGGGGTGGAAAGACCCAGTACTTC
TRBV10-3	TRBJ2-2	TRBD2	-	CAIWGGRARELFF	TGTGCCATCTGGGGCGGGAGGGCGAGGGAGCTGTTTTTT
TRBV5-1	TRBJ1-1	-	-	CASSLDQTEAFF	TGCGCCAGCAGCTTGGACCAGACTGAAGCTTTCTTT
TRBV19	TRBJ2-7	-	-	CASRKAGQANEQYF	TGTGCCAGTAGGAAAGCGGGACAGGCGAACGAGCAGTACTTC
TRBV9	TRBJ2-1	-	-	CASSVLGGSNEQFF	TGTGCCAGCAGCGTATTAGGAGGGTCCAATGAGCAGTTCTTC
TRBV4-2	TRBJ2-3	-	once	CASSQVTRADTQYF	TGTGCCAGCAGCCAAGTGACTAGAGCAGATACGCAGTATTTT
TRBV5-4	TRBJ2-7	-	-	CASSLRGSYEQYF	TGTGCCAGCAGCTTGAGGGGGTCTTACGAGCAGTACTTC
TRBV10-3	TRBJ2-5	-	-	CAISALQETQYF	TGTGCCATCAGTGCCCTTCAAGAGACCCAGTACTTC
TRBV29-1	TRBJ2-7	-	once	CSVDPLMVATESVGNYEQYF	TGCAGCGTGGACCCATTAATGGTAGCGACCGAATCGGTAGGGAACTACGAGCAGTACTTC
TRBV10-3	TRBJ2-7	TRBD2	-	CATTGTIYEQYF	TGTGCCACGACCGGGACTATTTACGAGCAGTACTTC
TRBV9	TRBJ2-1	TRBD2	-	CASSHKREDLYEQFF	TGTGCCAGCAGCCATAAGCGGGAGGATTTATATGAGCAGTTCTTC
TRBV27	TRBJ2-5	-	-	CASSFGSRSQETQYF	TGTGCCAGCAGTTTCGGTTCGCGGAGCCAAGAGACCCAGTACTTC
TRBV28	TRBJ2-1	-	few	CASSLQGIWDEQFF	TGTGCCAGCAGTTTACAGGGGATTTGGGATGAGCAGTTCTTC
TRBV25-1	TRBJ2-3	-	-	CASSHLTGSDTQYF	TGTGCCAGCAGTCATCTAACAGGGTCAGATACGCAGTATTTT
TRBV7-2	TRBJ1-2	-	-	CASSWEANYGYTF	TGTGCCAGCAGCTGGGAAGCTAACTATGGCTACACCTTC
TRBV20-1	TRBJ2-1	-	once	CSASLGQGDNEQFF	TGCAGTGCTAGTTTAGGGCAGGGAGACAATGAGCAGTTCTTC
TRBV5-1	TRBJ2-7	-	-	CASSLAGPSHEQYF	TGCGCCAGCAGCTTAGCCGGGCCTTCCCACGAGCAGTACTTC
TRBV5-6	TRBJ2-1	-	-	CASSLVGGRHNEQFF	TGTGCCAGCAGCTTGGTAGGTGGAAGGCACAATGAGCAGTTCTTC
TRBV5-4	TRBJ2-1	TRBD2	once	CASSLAWSSGSRSDEQFF	TGTGCCAGCAGCTTGGCCTGGTCTAGCGGGTCGCGCTCAGATGAGCAGTTCTTC
TRBV25-1	TRBJ2-1	-	-	CASSEDLARAVDDEQFF	TGTGCCAGCAGTGAAGACCTAGCTCGGGCGGTGGACGATGAGCAGTTCTTC
TRBV5-1	TRBJ2-1	TRBD2	-	CASSLALAGGPGEQFF	TGCGCCAGCAGCTTGGCCCTAGCGGGAGGGCCTGGTGAGCAGTTCTTC
TRBV12-3/TRBV12-4	TRBJ2-2	-	-	CATSRTNTGELFF	TGTGCCACTTCCCGCACCAACACCGGGGAGCTGTTTTTT
TRBV6-5	TRBJ2-3	-	-	CATVNLWMVTDTQYF	TGTGCCACCGTAAATTTGTGGATGGTGACAGATACGCAGTATTTT
TRBV20-1	TRBJ2-7	-	-	CSAREQYEQYF	TGCAGTGCTAGAGAACAATACGAGCAGTACTTC
TRBV5-6	TRBJ2-7	-	-	CASSLVGVLGEQYF	TGTGCCAGCAGCTTGGTCGGGGTTCTGGGGGAGCAGTACTTC
TRBV29-1	TRBJ1-1	-	-	CSVESAFF	TGCAGCGTTGAGTCGGCTTTCTTT
TRBV5-1	TRBJ2-2	-	-	CASSWLAAGATAGELFF	TGCGCCAGCAGCTGGCTGGCGGCGGGGGCGACGGCCGGGGAGCTGTTTTTT